These 20 T cell receptor beta chains came from one sample sequenced in a study of T-cell reconstitution after alpha-beta-depleted transplantation in children. Library preparation (for TCRbeta) was performed with unique molecular identifiers. TCRdb redid the calling of the PCR reads with MiXCR, one entry per CDR3 protein. The sample records some 600,000 distinct CDR3 sequences, roughly 15% being singletons. The sample was PBMCs from the stem cell graft donor, taken from the stem cell graft. The source of these receptors is a human donor who donated a stem cell graft to a child with acute myeloid leukemia.

There are many counts of this clonotype. This rearrangement joins TRBV12-3 or TRBV12-4 to TRBJ1-2; weak D call: TRBD1 (5 bases). V gave up 2 bases and J gave up 2 bases, with 6 bases separating them. This CDR3 spans 13 amino acids. The CDR3 here is CASSLRGNYGYTF. CDR3 nucleotide sequence: TGTGCCAGCAGTTTAAGGGGCAACTATGGCTACACCTTC.

The chain links TRBV11-2 to TRBJ2-3; 11 bases align to TRBD2. Per the germline V gene, CDR1 is SGHAT and CDR2 is FQNNGV. The CDR3 is made up of 17 amino acids. Trimming took 7 bases from V and 5 from J; bases not matched to a gene: 14. CDR3 DNA: TGTGCCAGCACTATTGGGTTAGCGGGGGGGAGAGGAGATACGCAGTATTTT. It encodes CASTIGLAGGRGDTQYF.

This clonotype has a count of ten or more. V gene TRBV20-1 combines with J gene TRBJ2-7, with a weak D call TRBD1 (5 bases). This CDR3 comprises 13 residues. V dropped 3 bases and J dropped 3 bases, with 12 bases sitting between them. Germline loops: CDR1 DFQATT, CDR2 SNEGSKA (reference sequence). The CDR3 coding sequence is TGCAGTGCTAGGAACCCAGGGAACTACGAGCAGTACGTC. It translates to CSARNPGNYEQYV.

This clonotype was seen ten or more times. The V call is TRBV20-1, the J call TRBJ1-3; 12 nucleotides line up with TRBD1. The germline gives CDR1 DFQATT, CDR2 SNEGSKA (reference sequence). Trimming cost V 3 bases and J 3 bases; bases outside gene matches: 3. CDR3 length equals 15 residues. This CDR3 is CSARGQGASGNTIYF. CDR3 coding DNA: TGCAGTGCTAGGGGACAGGGGGCTAGTGGAAACACCATATATTTT.

V gene TRBV5-1 combines with J gene TRBJ1-6, with D unclear. The CDR3 sequence is 15 residues long. V dropped 4 bases and J dropped 5 bases, with 13 bases sitting between them. Germline values: CDR1 SGHRS, CDR2 YFSETQ. This CDR3 is CASSPASSNNSPLHF. The DNA of the CDR3 is TGCGCCAGCAGCCCGGCCTCTAGCAATAATTCACCCCTCCACTTT.

At least ten counts were recorded for this clonotype. The gene calls are TRBV20-1 and TRBJ1-1, with a possible D match to TRBD1 (6 bases). The V gene's germline CDR1 is DFQATT and CDR2 SNEGSKA (reference sequence). V lost 3 bases, J lost 4 bases, and 12 bases lay in between. The CDR3 sequence is 13 residues long. The CDR3 bases are TGCAGTGCTAGGATAACAGGGACCACTGAAGCTTTCTTT. It is translated as CSARITGTTEAFF.

A note on this clonotype: A much larger clone is a single base away; this may be a read error. The chain uses TRBV29-1 and TRBJ1-2; 7 bases are a match to TRBD1. The CDR3 is 12 amino acids. Germline-derived CDR1 and CDR2 are SQVTM and ANQGSEA. The junction had 7 bases not matched to a gene; V was cut back by 4 bases and J by 8 bases. CDR3 in DNA: TGCAGCGTTGGTGCAGGGGGGGGGGGCTACACCTTC. This sequence encodes CSVGAGGGGYTF. The complete variable domain, with remaining parts taken from reference TRBV29-1 and TRBJ1-2, reads SAVISQKPSRDICQRGTSLTIQCQVDSQVTMMFWYRQQPGQSLTLIATANQGSEATYESGFVIDKFPISRPNLTFSTLTVSNMSPEDSSIYLCSVGAGGGGYTFGSGTRLTVV.

The sample holds many counts of this clonotype. The gene calls are TRBV7-2 and TRBJ2-7, with 9 bases matching TRBD1. The J segment lost 4 bases and the V segment lost 5 bases, leaving 12 bases of the junction unmatched. Germline assignment: CDR1 SGHTA and CDR2 FQGNSA. CDR3 length equals 16 residues. The CDR3 nucleotides are TGTGCCAGCAGCCCCCTAGGGAACAGGGGGCAGTACGAGCAGTACTTC. This gives the protein CASSPLGNRGQYEQYF. The whole variable domain, remainder taken from reference TRBV7-2 and TRBJ2-7, is GAGVSQSPSNKVTEKGKDVELRCDPISGHTALYWYRQSLGQGLEFLIYFQGNSAPDKSGLPSDRFSAERTGGSVSTLTIQRTQQEDSAVYLCASSPLGNRGQYEQYFGPGTRLTVT.

This clonotype was detected ten times or more. The chain uses TRBV6-2 or TRBV6-3 and TRBJ2-2; TRBD2 might be the D (6 bases). The germline V gene has CDR1 MNHEY and CDR2 SVGEGT. The CDR3 length is 14 residues. The germline V and J ends were trimmed by 4 bases and 2 bases, with 8 bases remaining between them. CDR3: CASSSGSNTGELFF. CDR3 coding DNA: TGTGCCAGCAGTTCCGGGAGTAACACCGGGGAGCTGTTTTTT.

The table lists this clonotype with many counts. The chain has TRBV6-1 and TRBJ1-2; 8 nucleotides match TRBD1. Looked up from germline, CDR1 is MNHNS and CDR2 is SASEGT. V lost 5 bases to trimming and J lost 4 bases; unmatched junction nucleotides: 6. The CDR3 consists of 14 residues. The CDR3 DNA is TGTGCCAGCAGTCTCGGACAGGGAGGCTATGGCTACACCTTC. Its protein product is CASSLGQGGYGYTF.

The sample holds a few counts of this clonotype. The V gene is TRBV15, the J gene TRBJ2-1, with a tentative D call TRBD2 (6 bases). Germline V gene sequence: CDR1 LNHNV, CDR2 YYDKDF (reference sequence). The CDR3 consists of 13 residues. V dropped 3 bases and J dropped 10 bases, with 13 bases sitting between them. CDR3 protein: CATSRGGYGEQFF. DNA of the CDR3: TGTGCCACCAGCAGGGGGGGATACGGCGAGCAGTTCTTC. Full variable domain (rest looked up from reference TRBV15 and TRBJ2-1): DAMVIQNPRYQVTQFGKPVTLSCSQTLNHNVMYWYQQKSSQAPKLLFHYYDKDFNNEADTPDNFQSRRPNTSFCFLDIRSPGLGDTAMYLCATSRGGYGEQFFGPGTRLTVL.

In this sample, this clonotype turned up many times. The chain joins TRBV20-1 to TRBJ2-7; TRBD2 aligns across 12 bases. J gave up 0 bases and V 0 bases, and 9 bases lay outside the gene matches. From germline, CDR1 is DFQATT and CDR2 SNEGSKA (reference sequence). This CDR3 is 18 amino acids long. CDR3 amino acids: CSARDPTSGGQGSYEQYF. The CDR3 coding sequence is TGCAGTGCTAGAGATCCAACTAGCGGGGGGCAAGGCTCCTACGAGCAGTACTTC.

This clonotype was seen many times. The chain has TRBV20-1 and TRBJ2-5, with D perhaps matching TRBD1 (5 bases). V lost 0 bases and J 0 bases, leaving 8 bases between the germline ends. Per germline, CDR1 DFQATT and CDR2 SNEGSKA (reference sequence). This CDR3 has 14 residues. The CDR3 DNA sequence: TGCAGTGCTAGAGAAGTGACAGACCAAGAGACCCAGTACTTC. Residues: CSAREVTDQETQYF.

This clonotype has a handful of counts. V usage is TRBV10-1 and J usage is TRBJ1-2; D unresolved. The ends were cut back, 3 bases at V and 4 bases at J, with 9 bases in the middle. The CDR3 has 13 amino acids. Germline values: CDR1 WNHNN, CDR2 SYGVQD (reference sequence). CDR3: CASSDLGSYGYTF. Written as DNA, the CDR3 is TGCGCCAGCAGTGATTTGGGTTCCTATGGCTACACCTTC.

Ten or more counts support this clonotype. This chain uses TRBV20-1 with TRBJ1-2, with D possibly being TRBD1 (6 bases). With 3 bases removed from V and 13 bases from J, the gap between germline ends came to 18 bases. CDR1 DFQATT and CDR2 SNEGSKA come from the germline V gene (reference sequence). This CDR3 has 12 amino acids. The CDR3 DNA sequence: TGCAGTGCTAGTCGGCAGGGGAGAAAGGGCACCTTC. Translated: CSASRQGRKGTF.

The DNA of the CDR3 is TGTGCCAGCAGCCCAGAGTACCAAGAGACCCAGTACTTC. The encoded protein is CASSPEYQETQYF. The rearrangement links TRBV6-1 to TRBJ2-5; D uncertain. There are 13 residues in the CDR3. Trimming removed 6 bases from V and 0 bases from J, with 8 bases in between. Germline V CDR1 and CDR2: MNHNS, SASEGT.

In this sample, this clonotype turned up a few times. CDR3 protein: CSAKLAGGRVGELFF. The CDR3 DNA reads TGCAGTGCGAAACTAGCGGGGGGGCGCGTCGGGGAGCTGTTTTTT. The chain is built from TRBV20-1 and TRBJ2-2; TRBD2 aligns across 13 bases. This CDR3 contains 15 residues. J gave up 7 bases and V 6 bases, and 8 bases lay outside the gene matches. CDR1 and CDR2 (germline): DFQATT, SNEGSKA (reference sequence).

This clonotype was observed a handful of times. This chain connects TRBV12-3 or TRBV12-4 to TRBJ1-2; 7 nucleotides agree with TRBD1. The CDR3 runs to 13 residues. The ends lost 5 bases at V and 6 bases at J; junction bases unmatched: 6. CDR3 protein: CASSVGQDHGYTF. CDR3 coding DNA: TGTGCCAGCAGTGTTGGACAGGACCATGGCTACACCTTC.

This clonotype was seen repeatedly, ten times or more. The rearrangement links TRBV29-1 to TRBJ2-1; 8 positions match TRBD2. Germline-derived CDR1 and CDR2 are SQVTM and ANQGSEA. The CDR3 spans 15 residues. Losses at the gene ends were 4 bases for V and 2 bases for J; bases not matched to a gene: 7. DNA for the CDR3: TGCAGCGTTGGGGCAGCGGGGGCACCCTACAATGAGCAGTTCTTC. Translation: CSVGAAGAPYNEQFF.

A remark on this clonotype: This may be a read error, as it is one base from a much larger clone. This chain uses TRBV28 with TRBJ1-2; TRBD1 agrees at 8 bases. The J segment lost 13 bases and the V segment lost 9 bases, leaving 19 bases of the junction unmatched. The CDR3 has 14 amino acids. Germline values: CDR1 MDHEN, CDR2 SYDVKM. The CDR3 region has the DNA TGTGCCAGGAGCTTTTTTCCGACAGGGGAATCGCGCACCTTC. It encodes CARSFFPTGESRTF.